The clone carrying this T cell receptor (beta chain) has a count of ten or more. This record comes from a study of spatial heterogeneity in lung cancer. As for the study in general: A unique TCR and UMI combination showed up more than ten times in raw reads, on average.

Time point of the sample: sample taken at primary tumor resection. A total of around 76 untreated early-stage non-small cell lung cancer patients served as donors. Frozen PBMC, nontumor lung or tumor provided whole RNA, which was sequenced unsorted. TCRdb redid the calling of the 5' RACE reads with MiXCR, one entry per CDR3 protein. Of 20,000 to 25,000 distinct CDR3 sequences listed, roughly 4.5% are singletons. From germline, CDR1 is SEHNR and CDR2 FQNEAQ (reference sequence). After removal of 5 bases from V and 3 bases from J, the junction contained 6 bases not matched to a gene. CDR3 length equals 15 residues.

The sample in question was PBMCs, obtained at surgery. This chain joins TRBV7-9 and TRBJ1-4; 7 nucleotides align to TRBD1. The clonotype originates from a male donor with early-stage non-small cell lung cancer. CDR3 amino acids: CASSRGTDPNEKLFF. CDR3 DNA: TGTGCCAGCAGCCGGGGGACAGACCCTAATGAAAAACTGTTTTTT.